This T cell receptor (beta chain) is from a study of shared clonotypes between healthy human individuals (dated by TCRdb to 2018 to 2021). Broadly, across the study: A few men and a couple of women, aged 18 to 49 years, made up the cohort. For each donor, CD4 naive and CD4 memory were each run on three plates, CD8 naive on two plates, and CD8 memory on one plate. Blood TCR repertoires of about five healthy adults were deeply sequenced to estimate repertoire size and the extent of clonotype sharing between individuals. Libraries were prepared and TCR repertoires were sequenced by different laboratories using diverse techniques, in order to increase sequencing depth and limit assay-specific biases. Per donor, leukapheresis produced somewhere between about 0.94 and 9.5 billion PBMCs.

Healthy HIV-negative adults with no recently reported acute infections or vaccinations were included as donors. All donors were Caucasian adults living in Nashville, Tennessee, USA. CD8 memory samples combined magnetically selected CD45RO+ cells with CCR7-negative CD45RA+ effector memory (TemRA) cells. Blood was obtained by leukapheresis, after which PBMCs were separated by Ficoll-Histopaque density gradient centrifugation and cryopreserved in liquid nitrogen vapor phase. Purity and quantity of every magnetically sorted T cell population were checked by analytical flow cytometry. Each sorted fraction had its genomic DNA isolated and then quantified by UV absorbance on a Nanodrop 2000c. Overall study outcomes, separate from this receptor: Clonotypes shared by all four sorted-subset donors showed higher generation probabilities than non-shared clonotypes. Larger estimated clonotype richness was generally found for naive subsets than for memory subsets. Sampling was restricted to blood, and TCR repertoires in tissue are likely to differ from TCR repertoires in blood. The genetic and exposure-history diversity represented was limited by the small number of donors. Pairwise subsampling indicated that sequencing depth was expected to affect the degree of clonotype sharing among donors. Incomplete sequencing was indicated by rarefaction of sorted-subset datasets, despite the large sequencing depth. Across several donors, about 4.5% of naive CD4, around 3.3% of naive CD8, approximately 2.5% of memory CD4, and under 0.45% of memory CD8 clonotypes were shared.

TCR CDR3 regions were amplified from genomic DNA by multiplex PCR using the deep immunoSEQ assay. Genomic DNA extracted from each cell subset was distributed evenly over all wells of several immunoSEQ 96-well plates, and each plate served as one replicate. For sorted subsets, each replicate PCR was loaded with about 200 ng genomic DNA, equivalent to approximately 33,000 T cell genomes. Purified libraries were measured with a Qubit 3.0 fluorometer, size-checked on a Bioanalyzer 2100, and measured again with the KAPA Library Quantification kit. Each immunoSEQ 96-well plate was sequenced on its own single-read 150-cycle Illumina NextSeq 550 flow cell. Per the authors' processing: Because the immunoSEQ output included only junctional sequences and no quality scores, the filtering could not be the same as the filtering used for full-length reads. To assign V/J genes and CDR3, sequences were annotated using PyIR, a Python wrapper for IgBLAST v1.9, with IMGT germline references. Reads were removed for weak V/J assignments (E-value above 1e-6), missing CDR3, stop codons, out-of-frame junctions, or ambiguous translated residues. V3J clonotypes were defined by identical inferred V gene, J gene, and CDR3 amino acid sequence. Percentage overlap between repertoires was computed as shared unique clonotypes divided by the size of the smaller repertoire. Three approaches were used to assess repertoire richness: RTK rarefaction, the Chao1 estimator, and Recon v2.1 estimates of unobserved clonotypes. OLGA was used to compute generation probabilities for all TCRbeta clonotypes that the gDNA method yielded from several donors. TCRdb provides this immuneACCESS table in a form limited to in-frame rearrangements. Some clones are lacking; in checked studies, under half of them reflect an unresolved V gene, and why the rest are absent is not known. The D gene and trimming were derived from the DNA, and the V and J assignments and clone size from that table. The table for this sample lists more than 550,000 clones; 90% of them were counted only once. The leading ten clones occupy 34% of the sample.

To note about this clone: This clone's antigen is unknown. No base quality information exists; no much larger clone differs at one position.

Taken from cysteine to phenylalanine, the CDR3 has 17 residues. The CDR3 DNA has 51 bases and is translated from base 1. After removal of 6 bases from V and 0 bases from J, the junction retains 8 bases not matched to a gene. The germline V gene encodes CDR1 MDHEN and CDR2 SYDVKM. The chain is assembled from TRBV28 and TRBJ2-6; the junction holds 7 bases that match TRBD1. Material: memory CD8+ T cells from PBMCs. The cell subset or site label of this sample denotes: CD45RO+ cells pooled with CCR7-negative TemRA cells. The TCR was taken from a man younger than 35 in good health. Some clones in this sample may be carry-over from other donors' samples. CDR3 reads: CASRGQYHYSGANVLTF. In nucleotide form, the sequence is TGTGCCAGCAGGGGACAGTATCATTACTCTGGGGCCAACGTCCTGACTTTC.